Described below is a single T cell receptor beta chain sequence and its context. As processed by the authors: From reference gene primer amplification, estimates of nucleated cell counts were derived. Sequencing used immunoSEQ multiplex PCR; TCRdb keeps in-frame clones, though not all of them. The DNA gave D and trimming, while V, J and clone size come from that table. Counted here are about 170,000 clones, 70% to 90% occurring once; the ten biggest clones make up 2% to 2.5%. The germline V and J ends were trimmed by 5 bases and 6 bases, with 23 bases remaining between them. Germline V gene data show CDR1 as MDHEN and CDR2 as SYDVKM. The CDR3 consists of 16 residues. This sample is part of a study of blood T cell repertoires in COVID-19. At the level of the study: The United States, Italy and Spain provided the acute and convalescent COVID-19 samples. Sources were T cells, B-cell-depleted T cells, or PBMCs; the material itself was cDNA or gDNA.

The chain carries TRBV28 and TRBJ2-7; D may be TRBD2 (6 bases). Sequencing input: peripheral blood. This clonotype originated in a man aged 45-60 years who had recovered from COVID-19. The chain's CDR3 is CASSLTTGTLLAEQYF. CDR3 nucleotide sequence: TGTGCCAGCAGTCTCACCACCGGGACTCTGCTTGCCGAGCAGTACTTC.